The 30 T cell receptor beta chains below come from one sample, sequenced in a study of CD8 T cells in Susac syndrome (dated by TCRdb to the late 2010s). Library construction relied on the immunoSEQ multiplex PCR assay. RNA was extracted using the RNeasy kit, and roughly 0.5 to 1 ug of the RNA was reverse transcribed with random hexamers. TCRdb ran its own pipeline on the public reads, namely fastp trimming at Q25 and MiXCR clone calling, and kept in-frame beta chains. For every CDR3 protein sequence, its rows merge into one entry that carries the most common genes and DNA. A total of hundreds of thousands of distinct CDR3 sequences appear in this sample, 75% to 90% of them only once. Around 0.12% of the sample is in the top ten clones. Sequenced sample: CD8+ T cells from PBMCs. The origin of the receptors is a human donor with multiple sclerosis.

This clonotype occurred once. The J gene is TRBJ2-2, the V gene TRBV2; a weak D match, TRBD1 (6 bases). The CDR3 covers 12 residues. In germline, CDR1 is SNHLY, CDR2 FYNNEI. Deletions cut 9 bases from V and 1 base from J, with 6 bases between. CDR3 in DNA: TGTGCCAGACAGGGGAACACCGGGGAGCTGTTTTTT. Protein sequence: CARQGNTGELFF.

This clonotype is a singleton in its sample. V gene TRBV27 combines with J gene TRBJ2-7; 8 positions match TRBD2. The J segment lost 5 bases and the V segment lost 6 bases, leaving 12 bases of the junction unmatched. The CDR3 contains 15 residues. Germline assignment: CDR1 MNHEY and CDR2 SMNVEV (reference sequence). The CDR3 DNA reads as TGTGCCAGCAGGGTCTATAGCGGGACCCCCCACGAGCAGTACTTC. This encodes CASRVYSGTPHEQYF.

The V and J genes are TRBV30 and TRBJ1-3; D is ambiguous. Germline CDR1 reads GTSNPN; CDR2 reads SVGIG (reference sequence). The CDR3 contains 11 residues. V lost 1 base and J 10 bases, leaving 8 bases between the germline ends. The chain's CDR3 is CAWSDTMTIYF. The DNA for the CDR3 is TGTGCCTGGAGTGACACAATGACCATATATTTT.

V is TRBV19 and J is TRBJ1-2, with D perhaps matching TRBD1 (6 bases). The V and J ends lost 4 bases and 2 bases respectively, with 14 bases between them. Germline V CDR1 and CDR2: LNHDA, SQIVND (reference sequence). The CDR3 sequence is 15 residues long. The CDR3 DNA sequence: TGTGCCAGTAGTAACACCGGGACACCGAACTATGGCTACACCTTC. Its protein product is CASSNTGTPNYGYTF.

CDR3 protein: CASSQGQGEANVLTF. The CDR3 DNA follows: TGCGCCAGCAGCCAAGGACAGGGTGAGGCCAACGTCCTGACTTTC. The J gene is TRBJ2-6, the V gene TRBV4-1, with TRBD1 identical over 7 bases. V lost 1 base and J lost 6; bases outside the gene matches: 3. In germline, CDR1 is MGHRA, CDR2 YSYEKL. The CDR3 covers 15 residues.

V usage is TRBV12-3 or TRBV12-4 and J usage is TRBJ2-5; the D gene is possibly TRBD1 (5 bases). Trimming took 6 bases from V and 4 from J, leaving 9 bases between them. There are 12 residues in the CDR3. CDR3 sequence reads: CASSSDRETQYF. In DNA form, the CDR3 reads TGTGCCAGCAGCTCTGACAGAGAGACCCAGTACTTC.

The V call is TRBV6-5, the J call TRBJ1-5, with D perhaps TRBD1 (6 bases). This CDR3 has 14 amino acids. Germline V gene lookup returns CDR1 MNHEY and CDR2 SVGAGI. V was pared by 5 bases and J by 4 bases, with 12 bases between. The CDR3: CASSQWGQNQPQHF. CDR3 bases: TGTGCCAGCAGTCAGTGGGGGCAGAATCAGCCCCAGCATTTT.

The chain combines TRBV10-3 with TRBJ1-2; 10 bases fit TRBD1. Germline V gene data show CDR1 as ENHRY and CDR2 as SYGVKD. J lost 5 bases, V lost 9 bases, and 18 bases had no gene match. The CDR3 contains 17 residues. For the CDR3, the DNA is TGTGCCATTACTACCTCTGCGACAGGGGGCTTTTGTTATGGCTACACCTTC. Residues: CAITTSATGGFCYGYTF.

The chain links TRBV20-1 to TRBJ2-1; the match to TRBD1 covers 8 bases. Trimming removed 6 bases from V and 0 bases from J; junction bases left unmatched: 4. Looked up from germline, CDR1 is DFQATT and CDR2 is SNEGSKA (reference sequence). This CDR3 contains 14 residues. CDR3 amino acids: CSAATGGSYNEQFF. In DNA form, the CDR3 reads TGCAGTGCCGCCACAGGGGGCTCCTACAATGAGCAGTTCTTC.

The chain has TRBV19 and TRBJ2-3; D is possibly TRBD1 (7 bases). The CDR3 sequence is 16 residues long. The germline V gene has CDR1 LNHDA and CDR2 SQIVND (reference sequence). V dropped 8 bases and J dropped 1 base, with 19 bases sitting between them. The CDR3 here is CASGFRVRGGTDTQYF. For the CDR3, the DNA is TGTGCCAGTGGATTTCGTGTCAGGGGGGGCACAGATACGCAGTATTTT.

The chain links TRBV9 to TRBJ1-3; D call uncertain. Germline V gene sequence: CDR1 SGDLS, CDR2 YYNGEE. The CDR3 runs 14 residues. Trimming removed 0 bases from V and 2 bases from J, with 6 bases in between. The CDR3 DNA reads TGTGCCAGCAGCGTAGCCGGGGCTGGAAACACCATATATTTT. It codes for CASSVAGAGNTIYF. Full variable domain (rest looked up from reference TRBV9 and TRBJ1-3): DSGVTQTPKHLITATGQRVTLRCSPRSGDLSVYWYQQSLDQGLQFLIQYYNGEERAKGNILERFSAQQFPDLHSELNLSSLELGDSALYFCASSVAGAGNTIYFGEGSWLTVV.

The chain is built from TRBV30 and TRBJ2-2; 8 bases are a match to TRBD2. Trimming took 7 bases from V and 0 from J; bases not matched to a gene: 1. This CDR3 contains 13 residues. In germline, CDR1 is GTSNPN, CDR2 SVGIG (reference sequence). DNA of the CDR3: TGTGCCTCGGGACTAGCGAACACCGGGGAGCTGTTTTTT. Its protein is CASGLANTGELFF.

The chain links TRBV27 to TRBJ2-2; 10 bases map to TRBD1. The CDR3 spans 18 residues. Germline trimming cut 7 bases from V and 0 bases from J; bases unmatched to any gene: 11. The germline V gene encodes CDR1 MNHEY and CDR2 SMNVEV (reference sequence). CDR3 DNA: TGTGCCAGCACCAATTTAGTCGGGACAGGGGCGAACACCGGGGAGCTGTTTTTT. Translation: CASTNLVGTGANTGELFF.

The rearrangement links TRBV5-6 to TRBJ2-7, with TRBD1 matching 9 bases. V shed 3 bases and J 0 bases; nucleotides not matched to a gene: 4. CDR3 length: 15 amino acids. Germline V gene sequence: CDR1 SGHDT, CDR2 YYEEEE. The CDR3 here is CASSSRDRASYEQYF. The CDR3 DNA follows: TGTGCCAGCAGCTCCCGGGACAGGGCCTCCTACGAGCAGTACTTC.

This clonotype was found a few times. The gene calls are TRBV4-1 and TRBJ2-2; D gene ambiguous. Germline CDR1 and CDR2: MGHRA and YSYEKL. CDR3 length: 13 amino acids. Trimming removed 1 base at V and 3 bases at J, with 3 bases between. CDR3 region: CASSQGYTGELFF. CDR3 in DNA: TGCGCCAGCAGCCAAGGTTACACCGGGGAGCTGTTTTTT.

CDR3 DNA sequence: TGTGCCAGCAGATACGATCCCAACGAGCAGTACTTC. This translates into CASRYDPNEQYF. The rearrangement links TRBV2 to TRBJ2-7; D not certain. Trimming cost V 6 bases and J 5 bases, with 11 bases left between them. The length of the CDR3 is 12 residues. Germline-derived CDR1 and CDR2 are SNHLY and FYNNEI. Full variable domain (missing parts from reference TRBV2 and TRBJ2-7): EPEVTQTPSHQVTQMGQEVILRCVPISNHLYFYWYRQILGQKVEFLVSFYNNEISEKSEIFDDQFSVERPDGSNFTLKIRSTKLEDSAMYFCASRYDPNEQYFGPGTRLTVT.

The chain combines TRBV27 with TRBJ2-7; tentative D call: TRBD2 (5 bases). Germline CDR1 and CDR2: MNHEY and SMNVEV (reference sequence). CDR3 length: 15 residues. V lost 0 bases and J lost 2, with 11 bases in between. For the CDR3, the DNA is TGTGCCAGCAGTTTATCGTCGGGGTTAACCTACGAGCAGTACTTC. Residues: CASSLSSGLTYEQYF.

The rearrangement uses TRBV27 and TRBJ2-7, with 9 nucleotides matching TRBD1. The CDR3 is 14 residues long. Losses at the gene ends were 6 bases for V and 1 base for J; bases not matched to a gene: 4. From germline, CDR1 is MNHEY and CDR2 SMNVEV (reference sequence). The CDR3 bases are TGTGCCAGCAGGCGGACAGGGGAGTCCTACGAGCAGTACTTC. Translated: CASRRTGESYEQYF.

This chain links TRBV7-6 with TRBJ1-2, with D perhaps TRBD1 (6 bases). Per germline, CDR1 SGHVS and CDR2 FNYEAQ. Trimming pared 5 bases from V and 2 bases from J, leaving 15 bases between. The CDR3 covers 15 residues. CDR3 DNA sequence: TGTGCCAGCAGCGAAAGGGGGGACACCAACTATGGCTACACCTTC. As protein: CASSERGDTNYGYTF.

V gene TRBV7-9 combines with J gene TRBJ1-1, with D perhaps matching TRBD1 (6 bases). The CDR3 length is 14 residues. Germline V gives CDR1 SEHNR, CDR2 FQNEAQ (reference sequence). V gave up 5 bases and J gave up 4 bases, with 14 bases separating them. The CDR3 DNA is TGTGCCAGCAGCAGGACAGAGGGAGGCACTGAAGCTTTCTTT. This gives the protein CASSRTEGGTEAFF.

The CDR3 loop is CAWNQAGGEQFF. CDR3 sequence (DNA): TGTGCCTGGAACCAAGCGGGAGGTGAGCAGTTCTTC. This chain joins TRBV30 and TRBJ2-1; 9 nucleotides align to TRBD2. The CDR3 covers 12 residues. Germline V lookup: CDR1 GTSNPN, CDR2 SVGIG (reference sequence). The V and J ends lost 4 bases and 9 bases, in that order; junction bases with no gene match: 4.

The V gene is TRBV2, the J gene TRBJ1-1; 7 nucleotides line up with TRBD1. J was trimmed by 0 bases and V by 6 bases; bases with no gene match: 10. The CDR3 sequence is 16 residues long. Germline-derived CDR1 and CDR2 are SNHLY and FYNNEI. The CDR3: CASREPTGTVNTEAFF. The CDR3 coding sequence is TGTGCCAGCAGGGAACCTACCGGGACAGTGAACACTGAAGCTTTCTTT.

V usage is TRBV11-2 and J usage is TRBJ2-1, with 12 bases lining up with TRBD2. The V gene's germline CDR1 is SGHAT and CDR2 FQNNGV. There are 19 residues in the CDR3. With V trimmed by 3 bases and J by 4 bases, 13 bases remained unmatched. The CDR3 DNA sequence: TGTGCCAGCAGCTTTGGCCTAGCGGGAGGGCGGGGTAAATACAATGAGCAGTTCTTC. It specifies CASSFGLAGGRGKYNEQFF. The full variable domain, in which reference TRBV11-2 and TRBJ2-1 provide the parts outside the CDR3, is EAGVAQSPRYKIIEKRQSVAFWCNPISGHATLYWYQQILGQGPKLLIQFQNNGVVDDSQLPKDRFSAERLKGVDSTLKIQPAKLEDSAVYLCASSFGLAGGRGKYNEQFFGPGTRLTVL.

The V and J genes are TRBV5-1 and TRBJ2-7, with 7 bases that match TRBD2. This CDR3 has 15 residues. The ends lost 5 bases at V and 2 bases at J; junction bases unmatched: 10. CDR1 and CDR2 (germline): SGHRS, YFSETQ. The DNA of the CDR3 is TGCGCCAGCAGTTCCTTTAGCGGGCCGACCTACGAGCAGTACTTC. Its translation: CASSSFSGPTYEQYF. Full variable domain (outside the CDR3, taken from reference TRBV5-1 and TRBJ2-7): KAGVTQTPRYLIKTRGQQVTLSCSPISGHRSVSWYQQTPGQGLQFLFEYFSETQRNKGNFPGRFSGRQFSNSRSEMNVSTLELGDSALYLCASSSFSGPTYEQYFGPGTRLTVT.

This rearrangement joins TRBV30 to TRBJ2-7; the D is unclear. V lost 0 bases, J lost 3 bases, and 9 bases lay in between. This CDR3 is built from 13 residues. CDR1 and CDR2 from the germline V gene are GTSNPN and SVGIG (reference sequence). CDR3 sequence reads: CAWSVGQIYEQYF. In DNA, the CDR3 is TGTGCCTGGAGTGTAGGGCAGATCTACGAGCAGTACTTC. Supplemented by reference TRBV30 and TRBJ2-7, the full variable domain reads SQTIHQWPATLVQPVGSPLSLECTVEGTSNPNLYWYRQAAGRGLQLLFYSVGIGQISSEVPQNLSASRPQDRQFILSSKKLLLSDSGFYLCAWSVGQIYEQYFGPGTRLTVT.

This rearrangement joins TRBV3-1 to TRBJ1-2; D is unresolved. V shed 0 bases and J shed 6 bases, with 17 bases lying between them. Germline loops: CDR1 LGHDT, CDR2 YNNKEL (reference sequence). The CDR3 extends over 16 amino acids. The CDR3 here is CASSQETHFEMDGYTF. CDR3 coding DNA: TGTGCCAGCAGCCAAGAGACACACTTTGAAATGGATGGCTACACCTTC.

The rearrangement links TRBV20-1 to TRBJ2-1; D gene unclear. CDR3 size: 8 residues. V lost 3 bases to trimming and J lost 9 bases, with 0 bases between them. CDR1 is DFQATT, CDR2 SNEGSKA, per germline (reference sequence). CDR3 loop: CSASEQFF. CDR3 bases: TGCAGTGCTAGTGAGCAGTTCTTC.

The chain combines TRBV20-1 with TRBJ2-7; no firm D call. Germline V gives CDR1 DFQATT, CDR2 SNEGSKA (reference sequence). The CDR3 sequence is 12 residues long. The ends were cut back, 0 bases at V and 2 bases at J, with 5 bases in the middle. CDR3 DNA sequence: TGCAGTGCTAGAGACATGACCTACGAGCAGTACTTC. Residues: CSARDMTYEQYF.

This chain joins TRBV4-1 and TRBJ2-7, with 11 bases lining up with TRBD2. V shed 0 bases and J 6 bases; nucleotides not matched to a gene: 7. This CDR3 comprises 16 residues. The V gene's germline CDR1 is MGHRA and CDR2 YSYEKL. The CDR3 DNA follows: TGCGCCAGCAGCCAAGAAGGGCTAGCGGGAGGAGGCGAGCAGTACTTC. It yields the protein CASSQEGLAGGGEQYF.

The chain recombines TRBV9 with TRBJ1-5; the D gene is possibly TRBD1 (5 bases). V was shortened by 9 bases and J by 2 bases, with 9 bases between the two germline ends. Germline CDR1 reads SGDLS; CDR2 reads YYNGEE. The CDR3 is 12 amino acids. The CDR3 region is CATGTGNQPQHF. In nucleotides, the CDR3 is TGTGCCACGGGGACGGGCAATCAGCCCCAGCATTTT.